The sample holds many counts of the clone carrying this T cell receptor beta chain. Its antigen is as yet unknown. The diagnostic workup employed clinical symptoms, serum thyroxine, TRAb, thyroid ultrasound and orbital computed tomography. PBMCs stemmed from over 9.5 ml of fresh peripheral blood. The authors amplified TCR beta CDR3 regions, and they did so from RNA transcripts for repertoire sequencing. Following a first-round RT-PCR that used HTBI primers, a second-round multiplex PCR was carried out. TCRdb redid the calling of the multiplex PCR reads with MiXCR, one entry per CDR3 protein. The table lists around 400,000 distinct CDR3 sequences, about a sixth of them singletons. The data originate from a study of Graves' ophthalmopathy and Graves' hyperthyroidism. Overall study results and limits: Blood shared most expanded thyroid clonotypes above 0.001 frequency.

V lost 2 bases to trimming and J lost 9 bases, with 20 bases between them. The CDR3 totals 15 residues. CDR1 and CDR2 (germline): MNHEY, SMNVEV (reference sequence). Input material: peripheral blood. The chain couples TRBV27 to TRBJ2-7; unclear D gene. The sequence came from a young woman with Graves' ophthalmopathy. For the CDR3, the DNA is TGTGCCAGCAGTTTAGGCCCTGGGCAGCCTCCCGGGCAGTACTTC. Translation gives CASSLGPGQPPGQYF.